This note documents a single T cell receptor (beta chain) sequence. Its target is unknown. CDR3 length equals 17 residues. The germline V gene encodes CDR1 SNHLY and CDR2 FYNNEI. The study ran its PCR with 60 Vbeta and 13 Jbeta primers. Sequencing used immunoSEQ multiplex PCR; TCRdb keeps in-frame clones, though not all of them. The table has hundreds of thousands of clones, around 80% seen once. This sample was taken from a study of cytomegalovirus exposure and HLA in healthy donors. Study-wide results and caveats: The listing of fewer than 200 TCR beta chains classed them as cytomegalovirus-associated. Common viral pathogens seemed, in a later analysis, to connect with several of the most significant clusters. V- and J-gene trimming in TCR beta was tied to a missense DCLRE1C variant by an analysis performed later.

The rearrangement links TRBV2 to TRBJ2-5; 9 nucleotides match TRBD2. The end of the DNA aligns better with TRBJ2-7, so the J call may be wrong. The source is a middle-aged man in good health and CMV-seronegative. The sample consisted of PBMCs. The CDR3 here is CASSDVWLAGDPNEQYF. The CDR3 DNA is TGTGCCAGCAGTGATGTATGGTTAGCGGGAGATCCCAACGAGCAGTACTTC.